These 2 T cell receptor beta chains share one sample of origin, sequenced in a study of blood T cell repertoires in COVID-19 (dated by TCRdb to the early 2020s). The library came from the immunoSEQ multiplex PCR assay. The clones in this table, taken by TCRdb from immuneACCESS, are in-frame only. Not every clone is retained; where verified, under half of the shortfall comes from an unresolved V gene, and the cause of the rest is unknown. The sample data list 90,000 to 100,000 clones, and 82% of these were observed just once. Around 9.9% of the sample is taken by the ten largest. Sequenced input: peripheral blood. Receptors originate from a man between 65 and 85 years old with active or convalescent COVID-19.

The chain recombines TRBV19 with TRBJ1-5, with TRBD1 matching 7 bases. Trimming cost V 6 bases and J 3 bases; bases outside gene matches: 8. The length of the CDR3 is 15 residues. The V gene's germline CDR1 is LNHDA and CDR2 SQIVND (reference sequence). The CDR3 DNA follows: TGTGCCAGTAGACCTACAGGGGCCCTCAATCAGCCCCAGCATTTT. This gives the protein CASRPTGALNQPQHF.

The chain uses TRBV7-2 and TRBJ2-6; D is uncertain. This CDR3 has 17 amino acids. V was pared by 2 bases and J by 3 bases, with 14 bases between. Germline V gene lookup returns CDR1 SGHTA and CDR2 FQGNSA. CDR3 in DNA: TGTGCCAGCAGCTTATCTGCCGTGGCAGTTGGGGCCAACGTCCTGACTTTC. Its protein product is CASSLSAVAVGANVLTF. The full variable domain, completed using reference TRBV7-2 and TRBJ2-6, is GAGVSQSPSNKVTEKGKDVELRCDPISGHTALYWYRQSLGQGLEFLIYFQGNSAPDKSGLPSDRFSAERTGGSVSTLTIQRTQQEDSAVYLCASSLSAVAVGANVLTFGAGSRLTVL.